This note documents a single TCR beta chain sequence. Its antigen is not known. After removal of 3 bases from V and 7 bases from J, the junction contained 7 bases not matched to a gene. CDR1 and CDR2 (germline): SGHAT, FQDESV (reference sequence). The CDR3 loop spans 15 amino acids. Sample time point: technical triplicate 1. Libraries from sorted cells each used approximately 990,000 CD4+ or CD8+ T cells. This record comes from a study of neurological immune-mediated disorders. General study results and limits: In HTLV-1-associated myelopathy, TCR clonal expansion was greatest, whereas multiple sclerosis had the least, falling below healthy controls. None of the CDR3 amino acid sequences found in expanded clones was shared across subjects. This suggests that the TCR-beta repertoires were private in all groups.

5'RACE generated cDNA with 10-nucleotide random UMIs. MiXCR was run by TCRdb on the 5' RACE reads, yielding one entry per CDR3 protein. Of about 24,000 distinct CDR3 sequences in the sample, around 14% were seen once. The chain carries TRBV11-1 and TRBJ2-2, with 8 bases matching TRBD2. The sequencing input was CD4+ T cells from blood. This TCR derives from a female donor with HTLV-1-associated myelopathy (HAM/TSP). This chain's CDR3 is CASSFFRGGRGELFF. The CDR3, as DNA: TGTGCCAGCAGCTTTTTCCGGGGGGGCCGCGGGGAGCTGTTTTTT.